Shown below are 26 T cell receptor beta chains from a single sample sequenced in a study of human T cells and chemical hapten exposure. Time point meaning: pre-sensitization, week 0. Treatment defined: therapeutic diphenylcyclopropenone sensitization with weekly scalp DPC. TCRdb re-derived calls from the RACE reads in MiXCR, one entry per CDR3 protein. The sample gives 380,000 or so distinct CDR3 sequences, around 5.5% of which show up once; about 8.2% is in the top ten. The sequences come from whole blood, collected in connection with sensitization to the hapten diphenylcyclopropenone (DPC). Receptors were obtained from a woman aged 18-29 years with alopecia areata. Some clones in this sample may be carry-over from other donors' samples.

Note on this clonotype: A read error may be the cause here, since a much bigger clone is one base away. The rearrangement uses TRBV20-1 and TRBJ1-6, with D perhaps matching TRBD1 (6 bases). The V gene's germline CDR1 is DFQATT and CDR2 SNEGSKA (reference sequence). This CDR3 region has 14 residues. CDR3: CSAREDSTNSPLYF. The CDR3 DNA reads as TGCAGTGCTAGAGAGGACAGTACGAATTCACCCCTCTACTTT.

This clonotype was seen repeatedly, ten times or more. V and J are TRBV6-2 or TRBV6-3 and TRBJ1-2; D remains ambiguous. The length of the CDR3 is 12 residues. Germline loops: CDR1 MNHEY, CDR2 SVGEGT. V was pared by 6 bases and J by 8 bases, with 13 bases between. Here the CDR3 DNA reads TGTGCCAGCAGCCCCCACACCAGGGGCTACACCTTC. It yields the protein CASSPHTRGYTF.

This clonotype was counted ten times or more. J is TRBJ2-7 and V is TRBV2; a possible D gene is TRBD1 (6 bases). The CDR3 has 15 amino acids. Between the trimmed V and J ends, which lost 5 bases and 2 bases, there was a span of 16 bases. Germline V gene sequence: CDR1 SNHLY, CDR2 FYNNEI. CDR3 in amino acids: CASSMGQIRTYEQYF. The CDR3 DNA is TGTGCCAGCAGTATGGGACAAATCAGGACCTACGAGCAGTACTTC.

The table lists this clonotype with a few counts. The V gene is TRBV20-1, the J gene TRBJ2-2; tentative D call: TRBD2 (6 bases). This CDR3 is built from 14 residues. Germline CDR1 and CDR2: DFQATT and SNEGSKA (reference sequence). V dropped 3 bases and J dropped 1 base, with 9 bases sitting between them. The chain's CDR3 is CSASLSGNTGELFF. The DNA for the CDR3 is TGCAGTGCTAGTCTTAGCGGGAACACCGGGGAGCTGTTTTTT.

This clonotype showed up just a few times. The chain uses TRBV27 and TRBJ2-1; D possibly corresponds to TRBD2 (5 bases). V dropped 2 bases and J dropped 2 bases, with 13 bases sitting between them. Germline assignment: CDR1 MNHEY and CDR2 SMNVEV (reference sequence). CDR3 size: 16 residues. CDR3 sequence reads: CASSLASSYPYNEQFF. In nucleotides, the CDR3 is TGTGCCAGCAGTTTAGCTTCTAGCTACCCCTACAATGAGCAGTTCTTC.

This clonotype has only a few counts. The chain joins TRBV4-3 to TRBJ1-5; D uncertain. The CDR3 runs to 13 residues. V was shortened by 1 base and J by 3 bases, with 4 bases between the two germline ends. Germline V gene lookup returns CDR1 LGHNA and CDR2 YSLEER. The CDR3 reads CASSQVTNQPQHF. As DNA, the CDR3 is TGCGCCAGCAGCCAAGTCACCAATCAGCCCCAGCATTTT.

This clonotype was seen only a few times. This chain connects TRBV4-1 to TRBJ2-5, with 12 bases lining up with TRBD1. Germline CDR1 and CDR2: MGHRA and YSYEKL. V trimming: 4 bases; J trimming: 5 bases; junction bases outside the gene matches: 8. This CDR3 is 16 amino acids long. The CDR3 protein is CASSLGQGATGETQYF. Written as DNA, the CDR3 is TGCGCCAGCAGCCTGGGACAGGGGGCGACGGGTGAGACCCAGTACTTC.

There are a few counts of this clonotype. The chain is built from TRBV5-1 and TRBJ2-5, with 8 bases fitting TRBD1. The CDR3 consists of 15 residues. V shed 4 bases and J 7 bases; nucleotides not matched to a gene: 12. Per the germline V gene, CDR1 is SGHRS and CDR2 is YFSETQ. CDR3 residues: CASSNEADRAVTQYF. The CDR3 DNA reads as TGCGCCAGCAGCAACGAGGCGGACAGGGCAGTGACCCAGTACTTC.

In its sample, this clonotype was seen many times. This chain's CDR3 is CASTARDTQYF. DNA of the CDR3: TGTGCCAGCACCGCTAGAGATACGCAGTATTTT. The genes are TRBV7-2 and TRBJ2-3; no firm D call. V was cut by 7 bases and J by 5 bases, with 7 bases left in between. The CDR3 covers 11 residues. Germline CDR1 reads SGHTA; CDR2 reads FQGNSA.

V is TRBV6-2 or TRBV6-3 and J is TRBJ2-7; D remains ambiguous. The CDR3 is made up of 13 amino acids. V lost 4 bases, J lost 6 bases, and 13 bases lay in between. Germline CDR1 and CDR2: MNHEY and SVGEGT. DNA of the CDR3: TGTGCCAGCAGTTCGGGCCCCCCCACCGAGCAGTACTTC. Protein: CASSSGPPTEQYF.

There are many counts of this clonotype. V usage is TRBV27 and J usage is TRBJ1-2; no firm D call. V lost 3 bases and J 4 bases, leaving 15 bases between the germline ends. The germline gives CDR1 MNHEY, CDR2 SMNVEV (reference sequence). This CDR3 is built from 15 residues. The CDR3 DNA sequence: TGTGCCAGCAGTTTTGCCCCAGGAGGATTCTATGGCTACACCTTC. The encoded protein is CASSFAPGGFYGYTF.

The CDR3 spells CASSVAPGSNIYNSPLHF. DNA for the CDR3: TGTGCCAGCAGCGTAGCTCCAGGATCCAATATCTATAATTCACCCCTCCACTTT. The chain has TRBV9 and TRBJ1-6; unclear D gene. Trimming pared 0 bases from V and 3 bases from J, leaving 16 bases between. The germline V gene has CDR1 SGDLS and CDR2 YYNGEE. The CDR3 contains 18 residues.

This clonotype was picked up a small number of times. This sequence joins TRBV12-3 or TRBV12-4 and TRBJ1-2, with 8 bases aligning to TRBD1. CDR3 length: 15 residues. V shed 6 bases, J shed 8 bases, and the junction held 14 bases outside the gene matches. CDR3 region: CASSLMEQGGRGYTF. The CDR3 bases are TGTGCCAGCAGCCTCATGGAACAGGGGGGGAGAGGCTACACCTTC.

The chain combines TRBV6-2 or TRBV6-3 with TRBJ1-1; 7 bases align to TRBD1. Losses at the gene ends were 2 bases for V and 4 bases for J; bases not matched to a gene: 16. This CDR3 is 18 amino acids long. CDR1 is MNHEY and CDR2 is SVGEGT in the germline V gene. The CDR3 nucleotides read TGTGCCAGCAGTTACGTAGCTGGACAGGTGGTCACGAGCACTGAAGCTTTCTTT. Protein sequence: CASSYVAGQVVTSTEAFF.

At least ten counts were recorded for this clonotype. The chain links TRBV6-5 to TRBJ1-6, with D perhaps TRBD1 (6 bases). The length of the CDR3 is 17 residues. Trimming removed 7 bases from V and 10 bases from J, with 26 bases in between. Germline CDR1 MNHEY, CDR2 SVGAGI. The CDR3 nucleotides are TGTGCCAGCAACCGATTTGAGGCCCATACAGGGAACTCACCCCTCCACTTT. Protein sequence: CASNRFEAHTGNSPLHF.

The sample holds many counts of this clonotype. The rearrangement links TRBV27 to TRBJ2-3; TRBD2 aligns across 7 bases. With V trimmed by 3 bases and J by 1 base, 4 bases remained unmatched. Looked up from germline, CDR1 is MNHEY and CDR2 is SMNVEV (reference sequence). CDR3 length equals 15 residues. CDR3 bases: TGTGCCAGCAGTTTTTTGCTAGCGGGCACAGATACGCAGTATTTT. It translates to CASSFLLAGTDTQYF.

This clonotype was counted ten times or more. The chain recombines TRBV18 with TRBJ1-1; D perhaps matches TRBD1 (6 bases). The germline V gene has CDR1 KGHSH and CDR2 LQKENI. The CDR3 loop spans 15 amino acids. Trimming pared 2 bases from V and 5 bases from J, leaving 15 bases between. The CDR3 region is CASSPAPGAGTEAFF. The CDR3 region has the DNA TGTGCCAGCTCACCAGCCCCGGGGGCAGGTACTGAAGCTTTCTTT.

The chain combines TRBV6-2 or TRBV6-3 with TRBJ1-1; D might be TRBD1 (5 bases). The CDR3 loop spans 13 amino acids. V lost 4 bases and J lost 8, with 14 bases in between. Germline CDR1 and CDR2: MNHEY and SVGEGT. The chain's CDR3 is CASSSTGWNEAFF. CDR3 nucleotide sequence: TGTGCCAGCAGTTCCACAGGCTGGAACGAAGCTTTCTTT.

DNA for the CDR3: TGTGCCAGCAGCCTAAACGAGGGGACAGGGGACCTCGCAACTAATGAAAAACTGTTTTTT. Translation: CASSLNEGTGDLATNEKLFF. The chain recombines TRBV11-1 with TRBJ1-4, with 10 bases identical to TRBD1. The CDR3 contains 20 residues. V trimming: 5 bases; J trimming: 0 bases; junction bases outside the gene matches: 15. Germline V CDR1 and CDR2: SGHAT, FQDESV (reference sequence).

This clonotype was seen at least ten times. The chain combines TRBV5-1 with TRBJ1-2; tentatively, D is TRBD1 (5 bases). Trimming cost V 4 bases and J 5 bases, with 12 bases left between them. Germline V lookup: CDR1 SGHRS, CDR2 YFSETQ. CDR3 length: 13 amino acids. The CDR3 region is CASSAGLQYGYTF. Here the CDR3 DNA reads TGCGCCAGCAGCGCGGGACTGCAGTATGGCTACACCTTC.

This clonotype was seen more than once but under ten times. The chain uses TRBV5-5 and TRBJ2-7, with unresolved D. The CDR3 extends over 15 amino acids. V lost 4 bases and J lost 6, with 20 bases in between. From germline, CDR1 is SGHKS and CDR2 YYEKEE (reference sequence). CDR3 protein: CASSSQAGLLGEQYF. The CDR3, as DNA: TGTGCCAGCAGCAGCCAGGCAGGATTGCTCGGCGAGCAGTACTTC.

This clonotype has ten or more counts. The chain carries TRBV6-5 and TRBJ2-7, with D uncertain. Germline CDR1 and CDR2: MNHEY and SVGAGI. The CDR3 is made up of 13 amino acids. V was shortened by 7 bases and J by 3 bases, with 13 bases between the two germline ends. CDR3 nucleotide sequence: TGTGCCAGCAAGGACCGAGGTAACTACGAGCAGTACTTC. This translates into CASKDRGNYEQYF.

The J gene is TRBJ2-3, the V gene TRBV20-1; no clear D. Trimming stripped 6 bases from V and 0 bases from J, with 19 bases between. In germline, CDR1 is DFQATT, CDR2 SNEGSKA (reference sequence). The CDR3 extends over 16 amino acids. The CDR3 reads CSATRLGYLSTDTQYF. The CDR3 bases are TGCAGTGCCACCCGCCTGGGGTATCTGAGCACAGATACGCAGTATTTT.

This clonotype was counted at least ten times. The J gene is TRBJ2-7, the V gene TRBV7-3; D unclear. CDR3 length: 15 residues. V was cut by 5 bases and J by 6 bases, with 20 bases left in between. Germline loops: CDR1 SGHTA, CDR2 FQGTGA. The chain's CDR3 is CASSPQLVGVGEQYF. The CDR3 bases are TGTGCCAGCAGCCCCCAGCTCGTCGGAGTCGGCGAGCAGTACTTC.

This clonotype was seen repeatedly, ten times or more. The chain couples TRBV10-3 to TRBJ2-3; either TRBD1 or TRBD2 may fit D (6 bases each). V was shortened by 10 bases and J by 6 bases, with 14 bases between the two germline ends. CDR3 length: 12 amino acids. Germline CDR1 reads ENHRY; CDR2 reads SYGVKD. DNA for the CDR3: TGTGCCACCGGGGGCGAGGAGGATACGCAGTATTTT. Translated, it gives CATGGEEDTQYF.

This clonotype was recorded a few times. The CDR3 here is CASSYIAGSSETQYF. For the CDR3, the DNA is TGTGCCAGCAGTTACATAGCGGGGTCGTCGGAGACCCAGTACTTC. The chain has TRBV11-1 and TRBJ2-5, with 8 bases lining up with TRBD2. The ends lost 6 bases at V and 5 bases at J; junction bases unmatched: 11. This CDR3 has 15 amino acids. CDR1 is SGHAT, CDR2 FQDESV, per germline (reference sequence).